Presented here are 6 T cell receptor beta chains from one specimen sequenced in a study of T cells in Graves' hyperthyroidism and ophthalmopathy. What was amplified from RNA transcripts were TCR beta CDR3 regions. First-round RT-PCR of the TCR CDR3 relied on the HTBI primer set. TCRdb reprocessed the multiplex PCR reads via MiXCR and lists one record per CDR3 protein. The sample includes around 390,000 distinct CDR3 sequences, about 14% seen only once; the top ten take around a fifth. The specimen sequenced was blood. The receptors here all came from a woman in her twenties or thirties with Graves' ophthalmopathy.

The table lists this clonotype with a few counts. J is TRBJ2-7 and V is TRBV2; D is unclear. Trimming cost V 6 bases and J 2 bases, with 14 bases left between them. The CDR3 runs 14 residues. Per the germline V gene, CDR1 is SNHLY and CDR2 is FYNNEI. CDR3 DNA: TGTGCCAGCAGCCCTCGAGAGGCCCCCTACGAGCAGTACTTC. Translation: CASSPREAPYEQYF.

On this clonotype itself: This may come from a read error, since a much larger clone is one base off. This chain uses TRBV20-1 with TRBJ2-7; maybe TRBD2 (6 bases). V was pared by 3 bases and J by 0 bases, with 15 bases between. The CDR3 totals 15 residues. Germline assignment: CDR1 DFQATT and CDR2 SNEGSKA (reference sequence). CDR3 DNA sequence: TGCAGTGCTAGTAGTGGGGGGTGGGTCTCCTACGAGCAGTACTTC. Amino acids: CSASSGGWVSYEQYF.

This clonotype occurred many times. The rearrangement links TRBV30 to TRBJ1-5; D might be TRBD1 (5 bases). Per germline, CDR1 GTSNPN and CDR2 SVGIG (reference sequence). CDR3 length equals 13 residues. V was trimmed by 5 bases and J by 7 bases, leaving 15 bases between them. This chain's CDR3 is CAWAQGPTQPQHF. CDR3 nucleotides: TGTGCCTGGGCGCAGGGACCTACACAGCCCCAGCATTTT. The full variable domain, its missing parts supplied by reference TRBV30 and TRBJ1-5, is SQTIHQWPATLVQPVGSPLSLECTVEGTSNPNLYWYRQAAGRGLQLLFYSVGIGQISSEVPQNLSASRPQDRQFILSSKKLLLSDSGFYLCAWAQGPTQPQHFGDGTRLSIL.

On this clonotype itself: This could be a read error, since a much larger clone is one nucleotide away. Here the CDR3 DNA reads TGTGCCATCAGTGAGTCGGTCGCGAGGTCGGGGAACATTCAGTACTTC. The encoded protein is CAISESVARSGNIQYF. This chain uses TRBV10-3 with TRBJ2-4; a possible D gene is TRBD2 (5 bases). The V end was cut by 0 bases, the J end by 7 bases, with 16 bases between. Germline V lookup: CDR1 ENHRY, CDR2 SYGVKD. CDR3 length: 16 residues.

Ten or more counts support this clonotype. The rearrangement links TRBV27 to TRBJ2-3; possibly TRBD1 or TRBD2 for D (5 bases each). Trimming pared 2 bases from V and 4 bases from J, leaving 10 bases between. CDR3 length equals 14 residues. Per germline, CDR1 MNHEY and CDR2 SMNVEV (reference sequence). Here the CDR3 DNA reads TGTGCCAGCAGTTTACGAGGGGAAGCAGATACGCAGTATTTT. This gives the protein CASSLRGEADTQYF.

About this clonotype: A much bigger clone sits one base away, suggesting this may be a read error. The chain combines TRBV3-1 with TRBJ1-5, with a tentative D call TRBD1 (5 bases). V was shortened by 0 bases and J by 3 bases, with 9 bases between the two germline ends. The germline V gene has CDR1 LGHDT and CDR2 YNNKEL (reference sequence). This CDR3 comprises 15 residues. This CDR3 is CASSQDGTDNQPQHF. Written as DNA, the CDR3 is TGTGCCAGCAGCCAAGACGGGACTGACAATCAGCCCCAGCATTTT.